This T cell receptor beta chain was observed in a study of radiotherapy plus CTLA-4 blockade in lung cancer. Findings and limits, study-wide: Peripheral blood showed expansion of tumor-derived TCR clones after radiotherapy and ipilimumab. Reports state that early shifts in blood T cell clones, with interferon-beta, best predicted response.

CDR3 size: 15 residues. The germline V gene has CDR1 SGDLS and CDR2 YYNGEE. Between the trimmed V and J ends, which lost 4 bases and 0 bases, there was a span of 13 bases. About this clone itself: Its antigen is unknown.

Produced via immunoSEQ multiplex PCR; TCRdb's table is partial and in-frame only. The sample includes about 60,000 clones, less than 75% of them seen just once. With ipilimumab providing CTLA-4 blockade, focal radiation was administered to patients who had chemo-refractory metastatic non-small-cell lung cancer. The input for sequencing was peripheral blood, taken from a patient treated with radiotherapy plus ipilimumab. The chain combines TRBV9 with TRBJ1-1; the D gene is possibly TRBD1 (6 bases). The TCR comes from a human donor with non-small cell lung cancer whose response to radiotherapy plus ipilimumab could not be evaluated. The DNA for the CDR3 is TGTGCCAGCAGCCCCTGGGGGGGCATGAACACTGAAGCTTTCTTT. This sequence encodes CASSPWGGMNTEAFF.